The clone carrying this TCR beta chain was counted ten times or more. The library targeted TCRbeta and was prepared with unique molecular identifiers. TCRdb independently ran MiXCR on the PCR reads; one entry per CDR3 protein. The sample records 600,000 to 700,000 distinct CDR3 sequences, approximately 17% being singletons. V was trimmed by 1 base and J by 1 base, leaving 7 bases between them. Germline assignment: CDR1 SQVTM and CDR2 ANQGSEA. This CDR3 has 13 amino acids. The data derive from a study of T-cell reconstitution after alpha-beta-depleted transplantation in children. The clonotype originates from a human donor who donated a stem cell graft to a child with acute myeloid leukemia. The chain joins TRBV29-1 to TRBJ1-2; D gene ambiguous. Sequencing used PBMCs from the stem cell graft donor, obtained from the stem cell graft. The CDR3 sequence is CSVEGTLNYGYTF. The CDR3 DNA is TGCAGCGTTGAAGGCACTCTTAACTATGGCTACACCTTC.